Listed below are T cell receptor beta chains from one sample, sequenced in a study of beta chain features in type 1 diabetes. Sequencing used immunoSEQ multiplex PCR; TCRdb keeps in-frame clones, though not all of them. The data show almost 350,000 clones, 7.5% to 9% seen once. The sequenced sample consisted of central memory CD4+ T cells from blood. These receptors all stem from a young woman in good health. Both conserved end residues are part of each CDR3. Each record gives: CDR3 length, J gene, clone size, D gene, V gene, CDR3 DNA, CDR3 protein. D genes are given only for firm matches. For some rows the clone size is stated as once, few or many, or as a class when expanded; others skip it.

cdr3_length: 12
j_call: TRBJ2-3
clone_size: many
d_call: -
v_call: TRBV23-1
cdr3_nt: TGCGCCAGCAGCGGGAGCACAGATACGCAGTATTTT
cdr3_aa: CASSGSTDTQYF

cdr3_length: 15
j_call: TRBJ2-1
clone_size: many
d_call: TRBD2
v_call: TRBV2
cdr3_nt: TGTGCCAGCAGAGCTGGGACTAGCGGGTTTAATGAGCAGTTCTTC
cdr3_aa: CASRAGTSGFNEQFF

cdr3_length: 16
j_call: TRBJ1-5
clone_size: few
d_call: -
v_call: TRBV4-2
cdr3_nt: TGTGCCAGCAGCCAAGATGTCAGACAGGCGCTACAGCCCCAGCATTTT
cdr3_aa: CASSQDVRQALQPQHF

cdr3_length: 13
j_call: TRBJ1-1
clone_size: -
d_call: -
v_call: TRBV27
cdr3_nt: TGTGCCACCCCTTGGAAAGGGGACACTGAAGCTTTCTTT
cdr3_aa: CATPWKGDTEAFF

cdr3_length: 15
j_call: TRBJ2-1
clone_size: many
d_call: TRBD1
v_call: TRBV28
cdr3_nt: TGTGCCAGCAGTTTAGGGGGACAGGGGGCTAATGAGCAGTTCTTC
cdr3_aa: CASSLGGQGANEQFF

cdr3_length: 15
j_call: TRBJ2-6
clone_size: few
d_call: -
v_call: TRBV2
cdr3_nt: TGTGCCAGCGCAACACAGCGCTCTGGGGCCAACGTCCTGACTTTC
cdr3_aa: CASATQRSGANVLTF

cdr3_length: 17
j_call: TRBJ2-5
clone_size: -
d_call: -
v_call: TRBV7-9
cdr3_nt: TGTGCCAGCAGCTTAGGAGGCACGGGGGCAAGGAGTGAGACCCAGTACTTC
cdr3_aa: CASSLGGTGARSETQYF

cdr3_length: 11
j_call: TRBJ2-1
clone_size: many
d_call: -
v_call: TRBV6-6
cdr3_nt: TGTGCCAGCAGCAGAAACAATGAGCAGTTCTTC
cdr3_aa: CASSRNNEQFF

cdr3_length: 15
j_call: TRBJ2-1
clone_size: many
d_call: -
v_call: TRBV7-2
cdr3_nt: TGTGCCAGCAGCGTCCGGGACAACGCTTACAATGAGCAGTTCTTC
cdr3_aa: CASSVRDNAYNEQFF

cdr3_length: 14
j_call: TRBJ1-2
clone_size: few
d_call: -
v_call: TRBV19
cdr3_nt: TGTGCCAGTAGTTATGGACGGACTAACTATGGCTACACCTTC
cdr3_aa: CASSYGRTNYGYTF

cdr3_length: 14
j_call: TRBJ2-2
clone_size: few
d_call: TRBD2
v_call: TRBV6-1
cdr3_nt: TGTGCCACAGGGACTAGTTCGGGCACCGGGGAGCTGTTTTTT
cdr3_aa: CATGTSSGTGELFF

cdr3_length: 15
j_call: TRBJ2-1
clone_size: -
d_call: -
v_call: TRBV7-2
cdr3_nt: TGTGCCAGCAGTCCGACTAGGGGGTCCTACAATGAGCAGTTCTTC
cdr3_aa: CASSPTRGSYNEQFF

cdr3_length: 14
j_call: TRBJ2-5
clone_size: -
d_call: -
v_call: TRBV28
cdr3_nt: TGTGCCAGCAGTTCCACGGGGGGCGGAGAGACCCAGTACTTC
cdr3_aa: CASSSTGGGETQYF

cdr3_length: 17
j_call: TRBJ2-7
clone_size: -
d_call: TRBD2
v_call: TRBV18
cdr3_nt: TGTGCCAGCTCACCACCTTCTAGCGGGGGATTTTCCTACGAGCAGTACTTC
cdr3_aa: CASSPPSSGGFSYEQYF

cdr3_length: 15
j_call: TRBJ2-2
clone_size: few
d_call: -
v_call: TRBV11-1
cdr3_nt: TGTGCCAGCAGCTTACGGGACTCGAACACCGGGGAGCTGTTTTTT
cdr3_aa: CASSLRDSNTGELFF

cdr3_length: 11
j_call: TRBJ2-7
clone_size: many
d_call: -
v_call: TRBV15
cdr3_nt: TGTGCCACCAGCAATAACTACGAGCAGTACTTC
cdr3_aa: CATSNNYEQYF

cdr3_length: 13
j_call: TRBJ1-4
clone_size: -
d_call: -
v_call: TRBV28
cdr3_nt: TGTGCCAGCAGTTGGCAGGGGAATGAAAAACTGTTTTTT
cdr3_aa: CASSWQGNEKLFF

cdr3_length: 13
j_call: TRBJ2-3
clone_size: -
d_call: TRBD2
v_call: TRBV29-1
cdr3_nt: TGCAGCGTCGGGACTAGCTTCCGAGATACGCAGTATTTT
cdr3_aa: CSVGTSFRDTQYF

cdr3_length: 17
j_call: TRBJ2-2
clone_size: many
d_call: TRBD2
v_call: TRBV4-3
cdr3_nt: TGCGCCAGCAGCCCCCGGACTAGCGGCCGGGACACCGGGGAGCTGTTTTTT
cdr3_aa: CASSPRTSGRDTGELFF

cdr3_length: 15
j_call: TRBJ2-5
clone_size: -
d_call: TRBD1
v_call: TRBV18
cdr3_nt: TGTGCCAGCTCACCACCAGGGGGCGGAGGAGAGACCCAGTACTTC
cdr3_aa: CASSPPGGGGETQYF

cdr3_length: 13
j_call: TRBJ2-5
clone_size: -
d_call: -
v_call: TRBV11-2
cdr3_nt: TGTGCCAGCATCATGACAGGTCTGGAGACCCAGTACTTC
cdr3_aa: CASIMTGLETQYF

cdr3_length: 14
j_call: TRBJ2-2
clone_size: few
d_call: -
v_call: TRBV27
cdr3_nt: TGTGCCAGCAGTTCACTAGTAGTCGCCGGGGAGCTGTTTTTT
cdr3_aa: CASSSLVVAGELFF

cdr3_length: 15
j_call: TRBJ2-6
clone_size: -
d_call: -
v_call: TRBV4-1
cdr3_nt: TGCGCCAGCAGCCGAGGCAGCTCTGGGGCCAACGTCCTGACTTTC
cdr3_aa: CASSRGSSGANVLTF

cdr3_length: 14
j_call: TRBJ1-1
clone_size: few
d_call: TRBD1
v_call: TRBV7-2
cdr3_nt: TGTGCCAGCAGCTTAGCGCAGGGGGCGAGTGAAGCTTTCTTT
cdr3_aa: CASSLAQGASEAFF

cdr3_length: 18
j_call: TRBJ2-1
clone_size: few
d_call: TRBD2
v_call: TRBV4-3
cdr3_nt: TGCGCCAGCAGCCAATCCATTGCAACTAGCGCCCTAGGGGATGAGCAGTTCTTC
cdr3_aa: CASSQSIATSALGDEQFF

cdr3_length: 17
j_call: TRBJ2-1
clone_size: -
d_call: TRBD1
v_call: TRBV19
cdr3_nt: TGTGCCAGTACCCTATACTTTACCGGGACAGTCTACAATGAGCAGTTCTTC
cdr3_aa: CASTLYFTGTVYNEQFF

cdr3_length: 14
j_call: TRBJ2-5
clone_size: few
d_call: -
v_call: TRBV5-1
cdr3_nt: TGCGCCAGCAGCCTCCAACTTGTCCAAGAGACCCAGTACTTC
cdr3_aa: CASSLQLVQETQYF

cdr3_length: 15
j_call: TRBJ2-5
clone_size: few
d_call: -
v_call: TRBV7-2
cdr3_nt: TGTGCCAGCTTTCCCCGAACAGTTTCCCAAGAGACCCAGTACTTC
cdr3_aa: CASFPRTVSQETQYF

cdr3_length: 13
j_call: TRBJ1-1
clone_size: many
d_call: -
v_call: TRBV15
cdr3_nt: TGTGCCACCAGGCAGGGACCGAACACTGAAGCTTTCTTT
cdr3_aa: CATRQGPNTEAFF

cdr3_length: 13
j_call: TRBJ2-7
clone_size: few
d_call: TRBD2
v_call: TRBV4-2
cdr3_nt: TGTGCCAGCAGCCCTAGCGGGAGTTACGAGCAGTACTTC
cdr3_aa: CASSPSGSYEQYF

cdr3_length: 15
j_call: TRBJ2-2
clone_size: many
d_call: TRBD2
v_call: TRBV29-1
cdr3_nt: TGCAGCGTTGAATGGCTAGCGGGGAACACCGGGGAGCTGTTTTTT
cdr3_aa: CSVEWLAGNTGELFF

cdr3_length: 19
j_call: TRBJ2-1
clone_size: few
d_call: TRBD1
v_call: TRBV6-1
cdr3_nt: TGTGCCAGCAGTGAATACCATTCCGCCGGGACAGGGGGATACAATGAGCAGTTCTTC
cdr3_aa: CASSEYHSAGTGGYNEQFF

cdr3_length: 12
j_call: TRBJ2-3
clone_size: few
d_call: -
v_call: TRBV5-1
cdr3_nt: TGCGCCAGCCGGGGAGCGTGGGATACGCAGTATTTT
cdr3_aa: CASRGAWDTQYF

cdr3_length: 13
j_call: TRBJ1-5
clone_size: few
d_call: -
v_call: TRBV7-8
cdr3_nt: TGTGCCAGCAGTCCCGATGCGCAACCGGGACAGCATTTT
cdr3_aa: CASSPDAQPGQHF

cdr3_length: 15
j_call: TRBJ1-2
clone_size: few
d_call: -
v_call: TRBV5-4
cdr3_nt: TGTGCCAGCAGCTTGGATGGTGCATGGACAGATGGCTACACCTTC
cdr3_aa: CASSLDGAWTDGYTF

cdr3_length: 15
j_call: TRBJ2-1
clone_size: few
d_call: -
v_call: TRBV7-2
cdr3_nt: TGTGCCAGCAGCTTATCACTAGAGGCCTACAATGAGCAGTTCTTC
cdr3_aa: CASSLSLEAYNEQFF

cdr3_length: 15
j_call: TRBJ2-1
clone_size: -
d_call: TRBD1
v_call: TRBV7-9
cdr3_nt: TGTGCCAGCAGCTTAGGACAGGGGCCGTTCGATGAGCAGTTCTTC
cdr3_aa: CASSLGQGPFDEQFF

cdr3_length: 13
j_call: TRBJ2-3
clone_size: few
d_call: -
v_call: TRBV13
cdr3_nt: TGTGCCAGCAGCCCAGGCCAGACAGATACGCAGTATTTT
cdr3_aa: CASSPGQTDTQYF

cdr3_length: 14
j_call: TRBJ1-1
clone_size: -
d_call: -
v_call: TRBV18
cdr3_nt: TGTGCCAGCTCACCTAACGACGGGTACACTGAAGCTTTCTTT
cdr3_aa: CASSPNDGYTEAFF

cdr3_length: 15
j_call: TRBJ1-1
clone_size: -
d_call: -
v_call: TRBV19
cdr3_nt: TGTGCCAGTAGTATTTTTCGGGGGGGTTGGACTGAAGCTTTCTTT
cdr3_aa: CASSIFRGGWTEAFF

cdr3_length: 18
j_call: TRBJ2-1
clone_size: many
d_call: TRBD2
v_call: TRBV9
cdr3_nt: TGTGCCAGCAGCGTAGGGTTGACTAGCGGGATTACCTACAATGAGCAGTTCTTC
cdr3_aa: CASSVGLTSGITYNEQFF

cdr3_length: 17
j_call: TRBJ2-3
clone_size: few
d_call: TRBD2
v_call: TRBV18
cdr3_nt: TGTGCCAGCTCAACCGGGACTAGCGGTCCGCGCACAGATACGCAGTATTTT
cdr3_aa: CASSTGTSGPRTDTQYF

cdr3_length: 14
j_call: TRBJ2-2
clone_size: -
d_call: -
v_call: TRBV5-1
cdr3_nt: TGCGCCAGCAGGGGCAGGGGTAACACCGGGGAGCTGTTTTTT
cdr3_aa: CASRGRGNTGELFF

cdr3_length: 14
j_call: TRBJ1-2
clone_size: many
d_call: TRBD1
v_call: TRBV28
cdr3_nt: TGTGCCAGCAAAATGCCGGGACAGGGGTATGGCTACACCTTC
cdr3_aa: CASKMPGQGYGYTF

cdr3_length: 16
j_call: TRBJ2-2
clone_size: -
d_call: TRBD1
v_call: TRBV5-6
cdr3_nt: TGTGCCAGCAGCTTGGACAGGGGGGCCATCACCGGGGAGCTGTTTTTT
cdr3_aa: CASSLDRGAITGELFF

cdr3_length: 13
j_call: TRBJ2-2
clone_size: many
d_call: -
v_call: TRBV9
cdr3_nt: TGTGCCAGCAGCTCGCGAAGTGGCGGGGAGCTGTTTTTT
cdr3_aa: CASSSRSGGELFF

cdr3_length: 15
j_call: TRBJ1-4
clone_size: many
d_call: -
v_call: TRBV16
cdr3_nt: TGTGCCAGCAGCCAATCGCAAGGGGGAAATGAAAAACTGTTTTTT
cdr3_aa: CASSQSQGGNEKLFF

cdr3_length: 15
j_call: TRBJ2-7
clone_size: few
d_call: TRBD2
v_call: TRBV7-8
cdr3_nt: TGTGCCAGCAGCTTTGGGGCGGGAGTGCCCCACGAGCAGTACTTC
cdr3_aa: CASSFGAGVPHEQYF

cdr3_length: 14
j_call: TRBJ1-1
clone_size: few
d_call: -
v_call: TRBV5-1
cdr3_nt: TGCGCCAGCAGCTTGGGTGGGCAGACTCCGAAAGCTTTCTTT
cdr3_aa: CASSLGGQTPKAFF

cdr3_length: 15
j_call: TRBJ2-7
clone_size: few
d_call: TRBD2
v_call: TRBV28
cdr3_nt: TGTGCCAGCAGCCCACGTAGCGGGAGGGCCTACGAGCAGTACTTC
cdr3_aa: CASSPRSGRAYEQYF

cdr3_length: 13
j_call: TRBJ1-4
clone_size: -
d_call: -
v_call: TRBV25-1
cdr3_nt: TGTGCCAGCAGTGAATATGTGGGTGAAAAACTGTTTTTT
cdr3_aa: CASSEYVGEKLFF

cdr3_length: 14
j_call: TRBJ2-1
clone_size: -
d_call: -
v_call: TRBV18
cdr3_nt: TGTGCCAGCTCACCGGAACGGTACTACAATGAGCAGTTCTTC
cdr3_aa: CASSPERYYNEQFF

cdr3_length: 13
j_call: TRBJ2-1
clone_size: -
d_call: TRBD2
v_call: TRBV6-8
cdr3_nt: TGTGCCGGACTAGCGACACTGTGGAGTGAGCAGTTCTTC
cdr3_aa: CAGLATLWSEQFF

cdr3_length: 16
j_call: TRBJ1-5
clone_size: many
d_call: TRBD1
v_call: TRBV28
cdr3_nt: TGTGCCAGCCCGCCCCGACAGGGGGCTTCTCATCAGCCCCAGCATTTT
cdr3_aa: CASPPRQGASHQPQHF

cdr3_length: 13
j_call: TRBJ2-3
clone_size: -
d_call: TRBD2
v_call: TRBV29-1
cdr3_nt: TGCAGCGTCGATAGCGGGAGCACAGATACGCAGTATTTT
cdr3_aa: CSVDSGSTDTQYF

cdr3_length: 15
j_call: TRBJ1-1
clone_size: few
d_call: -
v_call: TRBV6-6
cdr3_nt: TGTGCCAGCAGTTTCGGCAGCAATATGGGCACTGAAGCTTTCTTT
cdr3_aa: CASSFGSNMGTEAFF

cdr3_length: 16
j_call: TRBJ1-1
clone_size: few
d_call: TRBD1
v_call: TRBV5-1
cdr3_nt: TGCGCCAGCAGCTTTCTAGGGGGCGAGAGAGCCACTGAAGCTTTCTTT
cdr3_aa: CASSFLGGERATEAFF

cdr3_length: 15
j_call: TRBJ2-1
clone_size: few
d_call: TRBD2
v_call: TRBV18
cdr3_nt: TGTGCCAGCTCACCCCCGGGACTAGCGTTGAGTGAGCAGTTCTTC
cdr3_aa: CASSPPGLALSEQFF

cdr3_length: 13
j_call: TRBJ2-4
clone_size: -
d_call: -
v_call: TRBV6-1
cdr3_nt: TGTGCCAGCAGTGGCTATACCACTGGGATTCAGTACTTC
cdr3_aa: CASSGYTTGIQYF